These T cell receptor beta chains were read from a single sample in a study of immune cell composition in non-small cell lung cancer. The assay was immunoSEQ multiplex PCR, and TCRdb's table has in-frame clones only and misses some. This sample has 6,600 or so clones, with roughly four fifths found just once. Sequencing was carried out using non-adjacent lung tissue. Receptors were obtained from a human donor with non-small cell lung cancer. The CDR3 runs from the conserved cysteine through the conserved F or W. Fields, in order: clone size, V gene, D gene, J gene, CDR3 protein, CDR3 DNA. D genes are given only for firm matches. Clone size, where shown, is once, few, many, or a class for clones that have expanded.

.,TRBV11-3,.,TRBJ2-1,CASSRTGTTYNEQFF,TGTGCCAGCAGCCGAACAGGGACTACCTACAATGAGCAGTTCTTC
few,TRBV14,.,TRBJ1-1,CASSHHGGTEAFF,TGTGCCAGCAGCCACCACGGGGGTACTGAAGCTTTCTTT
.,TRBV11-3,.,TRBJ1-1,CASSYSLGGTEAFF,TGTGCCAGCAGCTACAGCCTCGGGGGCACTGAAGCTTTCTTT
few,TRBV4-2,.,TRBJ1-5,CASSQGLRVEGRPQHF,TGTGCCAGCAGCCAAGGTCTCAGGGTCGAAGGGCGGCCCCAGCATTTT
.,TRBV5-1,TRBD2,TRBJ2-2,CASSFLAGGNTGELFF,TGCGCCAGCAGCTTTCTAGCGGGGGGTAACACCGGGGAGCTGTTTTTT
medium-sized,TRBV7-2,TRBD2,TRBJ2-1,CASSSGLAGGLSEQFF,TGTGCCAGCAGCTCGGGACTAGCGGGGGGGCTGAGTGAGCAGTTCTTC
few,TRBV7-2,.,TRBJ2-7,CASSHSYEQYF,TGTGCCAGCAGCCACTCCTACGAGCAGTACTTC
.,TRBV6-4,.,TRBJ2-3,CASSVDFTDTQYF,TGTGCCAGCAGCGTCGACTTCACAGATACGCAGTATTTT
.,TRBV13,TRBD1,TRBJ2-5,CASSPRTGQETQYF,TGTGCCAGCAGTCCGAGGACAGGTCAAGAGACCCAGTACTTC
.,TRBV5-5,TRBD2,TRBJ2-3,CASSPIAGAREDTQYF,TGTGCCAGCAGCCCAATAGCGGGGGCCCGCGAAGATACGCAGTATTTT
.,TRBV27,TRBD2,TRBJ2-1,CASSPGGGSVLHRQHEQFF,TGTGCCAGCAGTCCGGGGGGAGGGAGCGTCCTCCATCGGCAGCATGAGCAGTTCTTC
.,TRBV28,.,TRBJ1-5,CASSFGGAATSNQPQHF,TGTGCCAGCAGTTTCGGAGGGGCGGCCACCTCGAATCAGCCCCAGCATTTT
once,TRBV12-5,.,TRBJ1-5,CASGLGEGGQPQHF,TGTGCTAGTGGTTTGGGGGAGGGCGGTCAGCCCCAGCATTTT
few,TRBV6-1,.,TRBJ2-5,CASSEAQGQETQYF,TGTGCCAGCAGTGAAGCTCAGGGGCAAGAGACCCAGTACTTC
few,TRBV19,TRBD2,TRBJ2-1,CASRRASGSSYNEQFF,TGTGCCAGTAGACGGGCTAGCGGGAGCTCCTACAATGAGCAGTTCTTC
.,TRBV27,.,TRBJ1-1,CASSLSRATEAFF,TGTGCCAGCAGTTTATCCAGGGCCACTGAAGCTTTCTTT
few,TRBV6-6,.,TRBJ2-2,CASSLLARELFF,TGTGCCAGCAGTTTGCTAGCCCGGGAGCTGTTTTTT
.,TRBV12-2,.,TRBJ1-2,CASRPRGGRQNYGYTF,TGTGCAAGTCGCCCAAGGGGGGGGCGACAGAACTATGGCTACACCTTC
.,TRBV7-2,TRBD1,TRBJ2-3,CAGAGTGGISSTDTQYF,TGTGCCGGTGCCGGGACAGGGGGGATTAGTAGTACAGATACGCAGTATTTT
.,TRBV6-5,TRBD1,TRBJ2-7,CASSYSNRQGSYEQYF,TGTGCCAGCAGTTACTCCAACCGACAGGGTTCCTACGAGCAGTACTTC
.,TRBV28,TRBD1,TRBJ1-2,CASSLWDRVFSYGYTF,TGTGCCAGCAGTTTATGGGACAGGGTTTTTAGCTATGGCTACACCTTC
.,TRBV21-1,.,TRBJ1-5,CASRSEDSRLNPQHF,TGTGCCAGCAGATCCGAGGACAGCCGACTTAATCCCCAGCATTTT
.,TRBV7-9,.,TRBJ2-7,CASTGPSSYEQYF,TGTGCCAGCACAGGGCCTAGCTCCTACGAGCAGTACTTC
.,TRBV28,.,TRBJ2-1,CASRLAGMGNEQFF,TGTGCCAGCAGACTAGCCGGGATGGGGAATGAGCAGTTCTTC
once,TRBV5-1,TRBD1,TRBJ2-3,CASSLERGLADTQYF,TGCGCCAGCAGCTTGGAAAGGGGGCTCGCAGATACGCAGTATTTT
.,TRBV2,TRBD2,TRBJ2-1,CASSPRTSASSYNEQFF,TGTGCCAGCAGCCCGCGGACTAGCGCGAGCTCCTACAATGAGCAGTTCTTC